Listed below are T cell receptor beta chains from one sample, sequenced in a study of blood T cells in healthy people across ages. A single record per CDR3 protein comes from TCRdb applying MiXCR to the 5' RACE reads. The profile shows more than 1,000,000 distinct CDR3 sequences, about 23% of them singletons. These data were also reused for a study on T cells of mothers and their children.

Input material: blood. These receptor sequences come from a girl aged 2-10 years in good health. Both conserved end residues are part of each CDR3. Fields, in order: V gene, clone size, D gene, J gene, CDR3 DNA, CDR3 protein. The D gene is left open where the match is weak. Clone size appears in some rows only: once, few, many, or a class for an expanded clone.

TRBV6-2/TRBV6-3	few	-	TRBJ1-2	TGTGCCAGCAGTCCGGCGGGACCGGACTATGGCTACACCTTC	CASSPAGPDYGYTF
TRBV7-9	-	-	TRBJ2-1	TGTGCCAGGGGTCTGGTGGTAGGGATCCCCTACAATGAGCAGTTCTTC	CARGLVVGIPYNEQFF
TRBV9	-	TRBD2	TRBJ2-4	TGTGCCAGCAGCTCGGGACTAGCGGTAAAAAACATTCAGTACTTC	CASSSGLAVKNIQYF
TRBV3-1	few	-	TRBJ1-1	TGTGCCAGCAGCCAAAACTGGTACTCCGTAGTGTCGAACACTGAAGCTTTCTTT	CASSQNWYSVVSNTEAFF
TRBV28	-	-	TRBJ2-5	TGTGCCAGCAGTCCTCTCCGGCAGGGGACAACGGAGACCCAGTACTTC	CASSPLRQGTTETQYF
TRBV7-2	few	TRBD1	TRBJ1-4	TGTGCCAGCAGCGCATCCGGGACAGTTAATGAAAAACTGTTTTTT	CASSASGTVNEKLFF
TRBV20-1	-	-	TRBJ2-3	TGCAGTGCGAACCTAGCGACGAGGAAAGATACGCAGTATTTT	CSANLATRKDTQYF
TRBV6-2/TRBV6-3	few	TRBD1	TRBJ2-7	TGTGCCAGCAGTTACGGACAGGTCTACGAGCAGTACTTC	CASSYGQVYEQYF
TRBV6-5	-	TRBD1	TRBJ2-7	TGTGCCAGCAGTTACTCCAAGAACCGGGACAGGGTCTCCTACGAGCAGTACTTC	CASSYSKNRDRVSYEQYF
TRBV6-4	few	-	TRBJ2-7	TGTGCCAGCAGTGAGATAAAGGCCTCCTCGGTCGAGCAGTACTTC	CASSEIKASSVEQYF
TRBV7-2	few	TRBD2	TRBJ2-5	TGTGCCAGCAGCTTATCCGGGACTAGCGGGGCCCGGGAGACCCAGTACTTC	CASSLSGTSGARETQYF
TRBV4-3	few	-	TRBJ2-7	TGCGCCAGCAGCCCCTCGGGGGAAAAGGGGTATGTGCAGTACTTC	CASSPSGEKGYVQYF
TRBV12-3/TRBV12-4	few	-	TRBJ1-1	TGTGCCAGCAGTTTTACGGTTAGTGCACCGGCTTTCTTT	CASSFTVSAPAFF
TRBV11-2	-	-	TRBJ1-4	TGTGCCAGCAGCTTAGGGGTTCGTCGGGAAAAACTGTTTTTT	CASSLGVRREKLFF
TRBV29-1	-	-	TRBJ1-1	TGCAGCGTTGGGCGGGCCCCGAACACTGAAGCTTTCTTT	CSVGRAPNTEAFF
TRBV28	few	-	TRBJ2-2	TGTGCCAGCAGCCCTACAGGGATTTGGACCGGGGAGCTGTTTTTT	CASSPTGIWTGELFF
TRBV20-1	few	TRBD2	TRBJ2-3	TGCAGTGCTAGCCTAGCGGGAGATGCGGATACGCAGTATTTT	CSASLAGDADTQYF
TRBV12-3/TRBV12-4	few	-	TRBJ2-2	TGTGCCATCCGGACGGTGAACACCGGGGAGCTGTTTTTT	CAIRTVNTGELFF
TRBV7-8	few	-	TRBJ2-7	TGTGCCAGCAGCTTAGAGGGGATCTCCTACGAGCAGTACTTC	CASSLEGISYEQYF
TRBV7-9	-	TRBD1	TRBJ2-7	TGTGCCAGCAGCAGCGACAGGGCCGTGAGACAGTACTTC	CASSSDRAVRQYF
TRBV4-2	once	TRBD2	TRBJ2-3	TGTGCCAGCAGCCAAGATATAGCGGGCTACACAGATACGCAGTATTTT	CASSQDIAGYTDTQYF
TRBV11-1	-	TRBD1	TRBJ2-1	TGTGCCAGCAGCAACACTATTACCCGGGACAGGGGACGTCTTAGCTCCTACAATGAGCAGTTCTTC	CASSNTITRDRGRLSSYNEQFF
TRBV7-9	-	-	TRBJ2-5	TGTGTCCTTCTAAAGGGTTCGGAGACCCAGTACTTC	CVLLKGSETQYF
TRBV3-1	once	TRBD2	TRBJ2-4	TGTGCCAGCAGCCAAGTCGGAGGACTAGCCAAAAACATTCAGTATTTC	CASSQVGGLAKNIQYF
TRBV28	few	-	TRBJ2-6	TGTGCCAGCAGTTTTGGACCTCTCTCTGGGGCCAACGTCCTGACTTTC	CASSFGPLSGANVLTF
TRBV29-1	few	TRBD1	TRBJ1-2	TGCAGCGTTGTAGGGGGCCTGCTTGATGGCTACACCTTC	CSVVGGLLDGYTF
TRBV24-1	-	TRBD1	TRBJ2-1	TGTGCCCCCAGTGGCCGATGGGACAGGGGGCTTGTTAGTGAGCAGTTCTTC	CAPSGRWDRGLVSEQFF
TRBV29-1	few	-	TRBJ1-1	TGCAGCGTTACGCCCTCGTACACTGAAGCTTTCTTT	CSVTPSYTEAFF
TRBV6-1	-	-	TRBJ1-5	TGTGCCAGCAGCCTCAAAAATCAGCCCCAGCATTTT	CASSLKNQPQHF
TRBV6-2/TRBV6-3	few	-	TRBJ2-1	TGTGCCAGCAGTTCCTATTTGGACTACAATGAGCAGTTCTTC	CASSSYLDYNEQFF
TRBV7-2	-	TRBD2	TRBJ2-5	TGTGCCAGCAGCTTAACGCTAGCGGGAGTCGGCCAGACCCAGTACTTC	CASSLTLAGVGQTQYF
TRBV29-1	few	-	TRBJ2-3	TGCAGCGTTCAGACACTTCACACAGATACGCAGTATTTT	CSVQTLHTDTQYF
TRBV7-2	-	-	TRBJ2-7	TGTGCCAGCAGCTTAAGTCCGACCGGGTCCTTCTACGAGCAGTACTTC	CASSLSPTGSFYEQYF
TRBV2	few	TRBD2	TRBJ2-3	TGTGCCAGCAGCGGAAACCGATTGACTAGCGGGGGCACAGATACGCAGTATTTT	CASSGNRLTSGGTDTQYF
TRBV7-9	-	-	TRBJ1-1	TGTGCCAGCAGTGACTCCGCGAACACTGAAGCTTTCTTT	CASSDSANTEAFF
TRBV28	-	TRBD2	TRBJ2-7	TGTGCCAGCAGCAGGTCCCAAGCGGGAGGCTACGAGCAGTCCTTC	CASSRSQAGGYEQSF
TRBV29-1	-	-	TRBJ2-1	TGCAGCGTCGCCCCTTCAGCGTGGCAGTTCTTC	CSVAPSAWQFF
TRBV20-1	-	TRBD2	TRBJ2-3	TGCAGTGCCACACTAGCGAAGCATCCTAGCACAGATACGCAGTATTTT	CSATLAKHPSTDTQYF
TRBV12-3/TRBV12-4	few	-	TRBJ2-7	TGTGCCAGCAGTTTTCGGGGTTTCTCCTACGAGCAGTACTTC	CASSFRGFSYEQYF
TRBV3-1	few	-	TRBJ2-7	TGTGCCAGCAGCCAAGAGTACGATAGGGACGAGCAGTACTTC	CASSQEYDRDEQYF